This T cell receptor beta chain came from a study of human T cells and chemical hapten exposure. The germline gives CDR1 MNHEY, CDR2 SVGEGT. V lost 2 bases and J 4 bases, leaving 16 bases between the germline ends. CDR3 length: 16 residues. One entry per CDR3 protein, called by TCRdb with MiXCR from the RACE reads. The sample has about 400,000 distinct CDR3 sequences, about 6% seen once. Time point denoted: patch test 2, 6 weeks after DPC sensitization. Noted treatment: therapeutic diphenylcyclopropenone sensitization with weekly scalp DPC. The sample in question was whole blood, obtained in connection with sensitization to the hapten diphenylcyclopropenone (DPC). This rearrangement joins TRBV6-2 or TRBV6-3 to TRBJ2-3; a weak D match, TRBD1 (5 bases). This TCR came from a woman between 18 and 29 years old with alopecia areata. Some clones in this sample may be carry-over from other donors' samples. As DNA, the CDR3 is TGTGCCAGCAGTTACCGGGCGGCCAGGGCCGCAGATACGCAGTATTTT. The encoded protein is CASSYRAARAADTQYF.